This T cell receptor beta chain comes out of a study of blood T cell repertoires in COVID-19. The germline V gene encodes CDR1 SEHNR and CDR2 FQNEAQ (reference sequence). With 6 bases removed from V and 4 bases from J, the gap between germline ends came to 15 bases. This CDR3 has 14 amino acids. Original analysis: Researchers report that nucleated cell counts were estimated from reference gene primer amplification. Sequenced by immunoSEQ multiplex PCR; TCRdb stores in-frame clones only, minus some. V and J calls and clone size follow that table, whereas D and trimming were derived from the DNA. In the table there are about 49,000 clones, over 75% of which are singletons.

The chain links TRBV7-9 to TRBJ1-1; TRBD1 might be the D (6 bases). The sequence was obtained from a human donor in a cohort sampled during active COVID-19. Sequencing input: peripheral blood. DNA for the CDR3: TGTGCCAGCAGTCTGACACAGGGATCCACTGAAGCTTTCTTT. Its protein product is CASSLTQGSTEAFF.